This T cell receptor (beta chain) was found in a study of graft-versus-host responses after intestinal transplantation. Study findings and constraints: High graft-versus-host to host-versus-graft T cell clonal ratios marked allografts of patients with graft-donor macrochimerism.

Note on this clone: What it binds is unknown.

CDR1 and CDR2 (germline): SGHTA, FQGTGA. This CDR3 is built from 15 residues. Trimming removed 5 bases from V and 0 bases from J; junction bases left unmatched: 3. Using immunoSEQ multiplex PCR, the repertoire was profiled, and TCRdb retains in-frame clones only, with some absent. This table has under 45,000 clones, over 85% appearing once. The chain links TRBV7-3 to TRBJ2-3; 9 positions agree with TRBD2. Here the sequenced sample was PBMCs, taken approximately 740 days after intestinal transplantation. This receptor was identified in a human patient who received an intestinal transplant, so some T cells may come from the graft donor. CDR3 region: CASSPGTSSTDTQYF. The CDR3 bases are TGTGCCAGCAGCCCCGGGACTAGCAGCACAGATACGCAGTATTTT.